A single sample is the source of the 6 T cell receptor beta chains below, sequenced in a study of blood T cell dynamics during melanoma immunotherapy. Libraries were prepared by immunoSEQ multiplex PCR; TCRdb keeps only in-frame clonotypes and omits some of them. The data hold around 11,000 clones, with approximately 82% observed a single time. The sample's time point: pre-treatment baseline. The sequencing here drew on blood, taken from a patient treated with checkpoint blockade. The receptors come from a human donor with melanoma.

This clone was observed a single time. The genes are TRBV7-2 and TRBJ1-5; maybe TRBD1 (5 bases). The ends were cut back, 1 base at V and 3 bases at J, with 7 bases in the middle. This CDR3 is built from 14 residues. The germline V gene has CDR1 SGHTA and CDR2 FQGNSA. CDR3 in DNA: TGTGCCAGCAGCTTAGGACAGTACAATCAGCCCCAGCATTTT. Protein product: CASSLGQYNQPQHF.

The rearrangement joins TRBV30 to TRBJ1-5; possible D gene TRBD1, 5 bases. Germline values: CDR1 GTSNPN, CDR2 SVGIG (reference sequence). V shed 1 base and J shed 7 bases, with 11 bases lying between them. The CDR3 sequence is 13 residues long. CDR3 region: CAWSGGTAQPQHF. CDR3 DNA sequence: TGTGCCTGGAGTGGGGGGACGGCGCAGCCCCAGCATTTT.

This sequence joins TRBV7-2 and TRBJ1-1; possible D gene TRBD1, 5 bases. Germline V gene sequence: CDR1 SGHTA, CDR2 FQGNSA. CDR3 length: 15 amino acids. Trimming pared 1 base from V and 4 bases from J, leaving 13 bases between. The CDR3 sequence: CASSLGWTGGTEAFF. CDR3 nucleotide sequence: TGTGCCAGCAGCTTAGGTTGGACTGGGGGCACTGAAGCTTTCTTT.

The gene calls are TRBV7-2 and TRBJ2-1; the D gene could be TRBD1 or TRBD2 (6 bases each). Trimming shortened V by 3 bases and J by 0 bases, and 9 bases separated the two germline ends. The germline gives CDR1 SGHTA, CDR2 FQGNSA. CDR3 length equals 15 residues. CDR3 region: CASSLGGNSYNEQFF. As DNA, the CDR3 is TGTGCCAGCAGCTTGGGGGGCAACTCCTACAATGAGCAGTTCTTC.

Of note for this clone: Germline and junction disagree at one end, which may indicate a read error. V gene TRBV7-7 combines with J gene TRBJ2-5; 9 bases line up with TRBD2. The CDR3 runs to 15 residues. CDR1 and CDR2 (germline): SSHAT, FNYEAQ (reference sequence). CDR3 DNA sequence: TGTGCTAGCAGCTCCACGGGGACTAGCCAGGAGACCCAGTACTTC. Translated: CASSSTGTSQETQYF.

This clone was recorded once. The chain recombines TRBV19 with TRBJ1-1; D gene unclear. The germline CDR1 and CDR2 sequences are LNHDA and SQIVND (reference sequence). The CDR3 consists of 15 residues. V gave up 2 bases and J gave up 1 base, with 11 bases separating them. CDR3 nucleotide sequence: TGTGCCAGTAGTATAAATGGTCAGGCGAACACTGAAGCTTTCTTT. Residues: CASSINGQANTEAFF. The whole variable domain, remainder taken from reference TRBV19 and TRBJ1-1, is DGGITQSPKYLFRKEGQNVTLSCEQNLNHDAMYWYRQDPGQGLRLIYYSQIVNDFQKGDIAEGYSVSREKKESFPLTVTSAQKNPTAFYLCASSINGQANTEAFFGQGTRLTVV.